This T cell receptor beta chain was retrieved from a study of blood T cell repertoires in COVID-19. Germline loops: CDR1 MNHEY, CDR2 SVGAGI. V lost 5 bases and J lost 3; bases outside the gene matches: 1. This CDR3 contains 12 residues. Original processing notes: By means of reference gene primer amplification, nucleated cell counts were estimated. TCRdb's copy holds only in-frame clones and misses some; the assay was immunoSEQ multiplex PCR. That table supplies the V and J calls and clone size; D and trimming were determined from the DNA. The sample contains about 200,000 clones, 89% of which appear only once.

The sequence derives from a woman between 18 and 30 years old who had recovered from COVID-19. The rearrangement links TRBV6-5 to TRBJ2-7; TRBD2 matches 7 bases. Sequenced input: PBMCs or T cells enriched from blood (not recorded which). CDR3 bases: TGTGCCAGCAGTAGGACTAGCTACGAGCAGTACTTC. It encodes CASSRTSYEQYF.